This T cell receptor (beta chain) was recorded in a study of blood T cell repertoires in COVID-19. Study overall: The United States, Italy and Spain were the sources of the acute and convalescent COVID-19 samples. T cells, B-cell-depleted T cells, or PBMCs supplied cDNA or gDNA.

Germline CDR1 reads SEHNR; CDR2 reads FQNEAQ (reference sequence). Trimming shortened V by 5 bases and J by 2 bases, and 13 bases separated the two germline ends. The CDR3 loop spans 15 amino acids. Source study methods: Reference gene primer amplification gave nucleated cell count estimates. Measured with immunoSEQ multiplex PCR; TCRdb has only the in-frame clones, and not every one. V, J and clone size are taken as reported in that table, and D and trimming were inferred from the DNA itself. The sample records tens of thousands of clones, less than 75% being singletons. The sequencing sample was made of peripheral blood. The sequence was collected from a woman aged 55-69 years in a cohort sampled during active or convalescent COVID-19. The rearrangement links TRBV7-9 to TRBJ1-3; a weak D match, TRBD1 (5 bases). The CDR3 protein is CASSPGHPPGNTIYF. The CDR3 DNA follows: TGTGCCAGCAGCCCAGGACACCCGCCTGGAAACACCATATATTTT.